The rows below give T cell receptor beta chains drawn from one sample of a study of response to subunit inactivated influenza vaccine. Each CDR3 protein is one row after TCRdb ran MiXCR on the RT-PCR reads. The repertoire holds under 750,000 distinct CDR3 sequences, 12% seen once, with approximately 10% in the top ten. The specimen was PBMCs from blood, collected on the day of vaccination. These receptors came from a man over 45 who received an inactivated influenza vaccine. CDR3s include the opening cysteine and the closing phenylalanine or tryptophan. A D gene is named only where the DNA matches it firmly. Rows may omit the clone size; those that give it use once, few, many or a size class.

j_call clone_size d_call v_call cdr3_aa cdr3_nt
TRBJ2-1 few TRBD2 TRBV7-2 CASSNSGATYNEQFF TGTGCCAGCAGCAACAGCGGGGCTACCTACAATGAGCAGTTCTTC
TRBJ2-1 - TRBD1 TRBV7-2 CASSKDRDSSYNEQFF TGTGCCAGCAGCAAAGACCGGGACAGCTCCTACAATGAGCAGTTCTTC
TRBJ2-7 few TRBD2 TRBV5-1 CASSLVGLAGEYEQYF TGCGCCAGCAGCTTGGTGGGACTAGCGGGAGAATACGAGCAGTACTTC
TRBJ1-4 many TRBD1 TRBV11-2 CASSPLTGGRGEKLFF TGTGCCAGCAGCCCGCTGACAGGGGGCCGCGGTGAAAAACTGTTTTTT
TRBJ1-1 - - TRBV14 CASSQSRTITGAFF TGTGCCAGCAGCCAATCCCGCACAATAACTGGAGCTTTCTTT
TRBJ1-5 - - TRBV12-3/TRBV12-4 CASSLNSYQPQHF TGTGCCAGCAGTTTAAACTCGTATCAGCCCCAGCATTTT
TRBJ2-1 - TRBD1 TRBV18 CASSPPTGGKSYNEQFF TGTGCCAGCTCACCACCGACAGGGGGCAAATCTTACAATGAGCAGTTCTTC
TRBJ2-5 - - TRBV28 CASKAGGPQETQYF TGTGCCAGCAAGGCCGGGGGTCCCCAAGAGACCCAGTACTTC
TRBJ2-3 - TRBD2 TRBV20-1 CSARSSGATNTQYF TGCAGTGCTAGATCTAGCGGGGCCACGAATACGCAGTATTTT
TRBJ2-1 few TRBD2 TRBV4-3 CASSQDSRGSSYNEQFF TGCGCCAGCAGCCAAGATTCGCGCGGGAGCTCCTACAATGAGCAGTTCTTC
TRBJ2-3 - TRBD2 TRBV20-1 CSATRLAERSDTQYF TGCAGTGCTACGCGACTAGCGGAGAGGTCAGATACGCAGTATTTT
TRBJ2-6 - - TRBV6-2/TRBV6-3 CASGASGANVLTF TGTGCCAGCGGGGCCTCTGGGGCCAACGTCCTGACTTTC
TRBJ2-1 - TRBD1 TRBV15 CATSGGTGFGEQFF TGTGCCACCAGTGGCGGGACAGGATTTGGTGAGCAGTTCTTC
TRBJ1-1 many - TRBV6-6 CASSREGTEAFF TGTGCCAGCAGTAGGGAGGGCACTGAAGCTTTCTTT
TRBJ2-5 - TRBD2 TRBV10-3 CAISASGNQETQYF TGTGCCATCAGTGCTAGCGGGAACCAAGAGACCCAGTACTTC
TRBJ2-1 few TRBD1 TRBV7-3 CASSAGTGHEQFF TGTGCCAGCAGCGCCGGGACAGGGCATGAGCAGTTCTTC
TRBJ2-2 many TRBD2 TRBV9 CASSPSGRNTGELFF TGCGCCAGCAGCCCTAGCGGGAGAAACACCGGGGAGCTGTTTTTT
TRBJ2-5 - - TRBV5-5 CASSWLPQETQYF TGTGCCAGCAGCTGGCTGCCACAAGAGACCCAGTACTTC
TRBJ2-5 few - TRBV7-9 CASSFSPSELLQETQYF TGTGCCAGCAGCTTTTCGCCTAGCGAGCTACTCCAAGAGACCCAGTACTTC
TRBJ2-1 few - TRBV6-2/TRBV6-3 CASSYTYEQFF TGTGCCAGCAGTTATACATATGAGCAGTTCTTC
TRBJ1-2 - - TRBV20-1 CSATETRGYTF TGCAGTGCTACGGAAACCCGTGGCTACACCTTC
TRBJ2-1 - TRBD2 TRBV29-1 CSGAPGGPVGEQFF TGCAGCGGGGCGCCGGGGGGGCCAGTCGGTGAGCAGTTCTTC
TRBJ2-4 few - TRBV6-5 CASSYSAVPSKNIQYF TGTGCCAGCAGTTACTCGGCGGTACCATCCAAAAACATTCAGTACTTC
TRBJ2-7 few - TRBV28 CASSLSLGQEVSYEQYF TGTGCCAGCAGTTTATCCCTGGGGCAGGAAGTCTCCTACGAGCAGTACTTC
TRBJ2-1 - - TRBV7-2 CASSLGSRGRRDEQFF TGTGCCAGCAGCTTAGGATCCAGGGGAAGACGGGATGAGCAGTTCTTC
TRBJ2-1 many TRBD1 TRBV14 CASSRLPGQGANEQFF TGTGCCAGCAGCCGATTACCGGGACAGGGGGCGAATGAGCAGTTCTTC
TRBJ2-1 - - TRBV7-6 CASSFRGGDEQFF TGTGCCAGCAGCTTTCGCGGGGGCGATGAGCAGTTCTTC
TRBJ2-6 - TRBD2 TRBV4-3 CASSQDRYGGWGSGANVLTF TGCGCCAGCAGCCAAGATCGATACGGGGGGTGGGGCTCTGGGGCCAACGTCCTGACTTTC
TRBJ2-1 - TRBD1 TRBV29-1 CSADRGLNEQFF TGCAGCGCTGACAGGGGGCTGAATGAGCAGTTCTTC
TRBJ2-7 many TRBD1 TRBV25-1 CASSDHSGTDLYEQYF TGTGCCAGCAGTGACCACTCCGGGACAGACCTCTACGAGCAGTACTTC
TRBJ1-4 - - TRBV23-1 CASSQSLITNREKLFF TGCGCCAGCAGTCAATCTTTGATTACCAATCGGGAAAAACTGTTTTTT
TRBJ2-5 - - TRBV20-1 CSANGAGFQETQYF TGCAGTGCTAATGGGGCGGGTTTCCAAGAGACCCAGTACTTC
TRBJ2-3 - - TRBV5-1 CASSAAAHTDTQYF TGCGCCAGCTCAGCAGCGGCGCACACAGATACGCAGTATTTT
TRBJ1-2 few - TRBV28 CASSSPGKGDYGYTF TGTGCCAGCAGTTCGCCCGGGAAGGGGGACTATGGCTACACCTTC
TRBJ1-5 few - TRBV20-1 CSGLDSPQQPQHF TGCAGTGGGCTCGACAGTCCTCAACAGCCCCAGCATTTT
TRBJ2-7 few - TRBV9 CASSVGGNPYEQYF TGTGCCAGCAGCGTAGGGGGAAACCCCTACGAGCAGTACTTC
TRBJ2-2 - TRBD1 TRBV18 CASSLGQVIGELFF TGTGCCAGCTCACTCGGACAGGTTATCGGGGAGCTGTTTTTT
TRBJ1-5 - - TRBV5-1 CASSWGLGSSNQPQHF TGCGCCAGCAGCTGGGGCCTGGGGTCTAGCAATCAGCCCCAGCATTTT
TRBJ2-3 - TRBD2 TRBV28 CASSTLAGGPTDTQYF TGTGCCAGCAGTACCTTAGCGGGGGGGCCCACAGATACGCAGTATTTT
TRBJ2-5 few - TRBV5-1 CASSLRGSRYQETQYF TGCGCCAGCAGCTTGCGAGGCAGCCGGTACCAAGAGACCCAGTACTTC
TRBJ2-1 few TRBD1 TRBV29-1 CSVATGQGVFYEQFF TGCAGCGTAGCCACGGGACAGGGGGTTTTCTATGAGCAGTTCTTC
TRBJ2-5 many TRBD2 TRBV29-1 CSVDSGEGETQYF TGCAGCGTTGATAGCGGGGAGGGGGAGACCCAGTACTTC
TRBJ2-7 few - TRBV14 CASGAWEPGEQYF TGTGCCAGCGGAGCCTGGGAGCCGGGCGAGCAGTACTTC
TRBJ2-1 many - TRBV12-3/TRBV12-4 CASSHKIYEQFF TGTGCCAGCAGTCATAAAATCTATGAGCAGTTCTTC
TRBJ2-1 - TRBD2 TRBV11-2 CASSLTGGGRADNEQFF TGTGCCAGCAGCTTAACGGGGGGCGGGAGGGCCGACAATGAGCAGTTCTTC
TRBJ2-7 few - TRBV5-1 CASSSDPITLYEQYF TGCGCCAGCAGCTCGGACCCCATTACCCTATACGAGCAGTACTTC
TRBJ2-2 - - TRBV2 CASKFDALSTGELFF TGTGCCAGCAAGTTTGACGCCCTCTCCACCGGGGAGCTGTTTTTT
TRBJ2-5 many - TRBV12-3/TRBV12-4 CASSLDQASQETQYF TGTGCCAGCAGTTTGGACCAAGCATCCCAAGAGACCCAGTACTTC
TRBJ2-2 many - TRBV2 CASSEVNLGNTGELFF TGTGCCAGCAGTGAAGTAAACTTGGGGAACACCGGGGAGCTGTTTTTT
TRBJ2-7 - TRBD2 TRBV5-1 CASSARTSSYEQYF TGCGCCAGCAGCGCGAGGACTAGCAGCTACGAGCAGTACTTC
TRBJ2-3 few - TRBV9 CASSVGAGVTDTQYF TGTGCCAGCAGCGTAGGTGCCGGCGTCACAGATACGCAGTATTTT
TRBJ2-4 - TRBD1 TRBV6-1 CASSERGDSALAKNIQYF TGTGCCAGCAGTGAAAGAGGGGACAGCGCCCTAGCCAAAAACATTCAGTACTTC